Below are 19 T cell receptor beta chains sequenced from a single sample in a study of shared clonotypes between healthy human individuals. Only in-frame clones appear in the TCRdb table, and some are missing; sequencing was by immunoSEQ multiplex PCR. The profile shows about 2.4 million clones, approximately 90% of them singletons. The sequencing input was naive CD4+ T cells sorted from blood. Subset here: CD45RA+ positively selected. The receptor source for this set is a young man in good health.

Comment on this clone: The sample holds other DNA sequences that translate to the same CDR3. Written as DNA, the CDR3 is TGTGCCTGGAGTGTCTCTCCCTACGAGCAGTACTTC. It encodes CAWSVSPYEQYF. V usage is TRBV30 and J usage is TRBJ2-7; no clear D. The V gene's germline CDR1 is GTSNPN and CDR2 SVGIG (reference sequence). Trimming shortened V by 0 bases and J by 2 bases, and 5 bases separated the two germline ends. The CDR3 contains 12 residues.

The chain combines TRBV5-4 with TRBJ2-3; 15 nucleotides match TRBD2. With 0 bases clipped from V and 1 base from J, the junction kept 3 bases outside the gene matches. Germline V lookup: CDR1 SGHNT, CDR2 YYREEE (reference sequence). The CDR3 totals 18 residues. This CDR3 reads CASSLGTSGGAGTDTQYF. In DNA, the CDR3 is TGTGCCAGCAGCTTGGGGACTAGCGGGGGGGCGGGCACAGATACGCAGTATTTT.

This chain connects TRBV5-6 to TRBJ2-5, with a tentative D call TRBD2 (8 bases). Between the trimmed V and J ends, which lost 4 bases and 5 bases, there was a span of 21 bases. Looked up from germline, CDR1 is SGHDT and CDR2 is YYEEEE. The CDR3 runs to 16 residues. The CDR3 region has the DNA TGTGCCAGCAGCCGGACAGGCGGGGGGAAGGGGGAGACCCAGTACTTC. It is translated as CASSRTGGGKGETQYF. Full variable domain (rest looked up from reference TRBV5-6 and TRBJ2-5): DAGVTQSPTHLIKTRGQQVTLRCSPKSGHDTVSWYQQALGQGPQFIFQYYEEEERQRGNFPDRFSGHQFPNYSSELNVNALLLGDSALYLCASSRTGGGKGETQYFGPGTRLLVL.

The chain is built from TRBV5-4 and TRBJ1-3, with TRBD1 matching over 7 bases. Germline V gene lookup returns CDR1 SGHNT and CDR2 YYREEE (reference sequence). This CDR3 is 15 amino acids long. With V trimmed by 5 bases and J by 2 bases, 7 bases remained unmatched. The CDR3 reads CASSDDRAAGNTIYF. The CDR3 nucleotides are TGTGCCAGCAGTGATGACAGGGCCGCTGGAAACACCATATATTTT.

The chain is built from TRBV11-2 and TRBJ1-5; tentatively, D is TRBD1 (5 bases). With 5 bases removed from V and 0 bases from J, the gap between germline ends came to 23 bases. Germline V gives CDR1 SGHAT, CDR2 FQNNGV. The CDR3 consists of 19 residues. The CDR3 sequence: CASSVKKWGGTYSNQPQHF. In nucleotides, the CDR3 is TGTGCCAGCAGCGTAAAGAAGTGGGGGGGGACGTATAGCAATCAGCCCCAGCATTTT.

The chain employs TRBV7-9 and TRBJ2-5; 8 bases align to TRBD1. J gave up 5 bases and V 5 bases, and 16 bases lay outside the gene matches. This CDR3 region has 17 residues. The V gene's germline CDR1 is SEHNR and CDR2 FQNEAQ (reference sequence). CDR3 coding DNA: TGTGCCAGCAGCCCACCGGGACAGGTAGGACGGGCTGAGACCCAGTACTTC. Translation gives CASSPPGQVGRAETQYF.

CDR3 residues: CASSLEQGATGEQYF. Here the CDR3 DNA reads TGTGCCAGCAGCTTGGAACAGGGGGCCACGGGCGAGCAGTACTTC. The chain uses TRBV5-5 and TRBJ2-7; 9 bases agree with TRBD1. The CDR3 is 15 residues long. Germline CDR1 SGHKS, CDR2 YYEKEE (reference sequence). The V gene end was trimmed by 0 bases and the J gene end by 6 bases; junction bases not matched to a gene: 7.

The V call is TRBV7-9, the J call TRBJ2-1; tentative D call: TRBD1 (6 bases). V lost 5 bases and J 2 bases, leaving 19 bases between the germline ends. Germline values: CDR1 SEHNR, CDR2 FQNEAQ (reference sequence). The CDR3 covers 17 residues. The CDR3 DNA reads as TGTGCCAGCAGCGAATATTACGCAGGGGCGGCCTACAATGAGCAGTTCTTC. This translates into CASSEYYAGAAYNEQFF.

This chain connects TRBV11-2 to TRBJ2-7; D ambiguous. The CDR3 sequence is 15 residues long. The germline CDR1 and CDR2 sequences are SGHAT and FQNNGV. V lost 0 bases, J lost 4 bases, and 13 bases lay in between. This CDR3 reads CASSLDLVSGYEQYF. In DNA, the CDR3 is TGTGCCAGCAGCTTAGATTTGGTCTCAGGATACGAGCAGTACTTC.

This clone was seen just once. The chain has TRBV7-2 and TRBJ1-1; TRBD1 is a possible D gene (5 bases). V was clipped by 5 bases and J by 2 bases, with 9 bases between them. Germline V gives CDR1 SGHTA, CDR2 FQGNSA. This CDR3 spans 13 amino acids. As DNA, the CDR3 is TGTGCCAGCAGCGGAGGGGTAAACACTGAAGCTTTCTTT. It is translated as CASSGGVNTEAFF.

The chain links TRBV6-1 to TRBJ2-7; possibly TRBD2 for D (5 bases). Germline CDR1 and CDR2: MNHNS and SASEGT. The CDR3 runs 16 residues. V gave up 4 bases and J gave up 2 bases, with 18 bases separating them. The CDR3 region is CASSALARGSAYEQYF. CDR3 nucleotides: TGTGCCAGCAGTGCCTTAGCTAGAGGGTCTGCCTACGAGCAGTACTTC.

DNA for the CDR3: TGTGCCAGCAGTACCACCTACGAGCAGTACTTC. Protein product: CASSTTYEQYF. The chain has TRBV28 and TRBJ2-5, with D unresolved. The J call is uncertain, as TRBJ2-7 better fits the DNA end. In germline, CDR1 is MDHEN, CDR2 SYDVKM. The CDR3 consists of 11 residues.

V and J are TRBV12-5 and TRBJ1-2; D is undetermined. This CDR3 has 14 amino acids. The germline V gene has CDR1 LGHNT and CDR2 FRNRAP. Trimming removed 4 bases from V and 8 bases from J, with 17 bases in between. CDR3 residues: CASGSESPGFGYTF. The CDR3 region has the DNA TGTGCTAGTGGTTCCGAGAGTCCGGGCTTCGGCTACACCTTC.

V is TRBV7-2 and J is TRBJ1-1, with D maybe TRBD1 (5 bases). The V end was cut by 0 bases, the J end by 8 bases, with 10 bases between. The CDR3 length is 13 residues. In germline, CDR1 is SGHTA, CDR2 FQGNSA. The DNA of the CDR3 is TGTGCCAGCAGCTTAGCCGACAGCCACGAAGCTTTCTTT. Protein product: CASSLADSHEAFF.

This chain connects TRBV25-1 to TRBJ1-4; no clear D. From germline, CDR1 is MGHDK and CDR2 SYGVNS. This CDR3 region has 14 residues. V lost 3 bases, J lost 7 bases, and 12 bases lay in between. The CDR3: CASSERTGFEKLFF. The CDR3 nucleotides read TGTGCCAGCAGTGAGAGGACGGGATTTGAAAAACTGTTTTTT.

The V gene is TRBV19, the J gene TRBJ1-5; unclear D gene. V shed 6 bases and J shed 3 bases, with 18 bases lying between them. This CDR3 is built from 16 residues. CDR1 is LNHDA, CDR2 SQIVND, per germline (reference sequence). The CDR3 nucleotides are TGTGCCAGTAGATATTGGGGTACAAGGTTCAATCAGCCCCAGCATTTT. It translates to CASRYWGTRFNQPQHF.

The CDR3 nucleotides read TGTGCCAGCAGGGTAGCGGGCACCGGGGAGCTGTTTTTT. Encoded protein: CASRVAGTGELFF. The chain joins TRBV6-1 to TRBJ2-2; 7 nucleotides line up with TRBD2. With V trimmed by 6 bases and J by 4 bases, 2 bases remained unmatched. CDR3 length: 13 residues. Germline values: CDR1 MNHNS, CDR2 SASEGT.

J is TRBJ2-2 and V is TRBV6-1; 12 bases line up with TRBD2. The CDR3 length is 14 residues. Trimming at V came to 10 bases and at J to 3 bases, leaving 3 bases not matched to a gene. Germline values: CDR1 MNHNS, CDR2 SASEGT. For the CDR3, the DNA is TGTGCCACCAGACTAGCGGGGGACACCGGGGAGCTGTTTTTT. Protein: CATRLAGDTGELFF.

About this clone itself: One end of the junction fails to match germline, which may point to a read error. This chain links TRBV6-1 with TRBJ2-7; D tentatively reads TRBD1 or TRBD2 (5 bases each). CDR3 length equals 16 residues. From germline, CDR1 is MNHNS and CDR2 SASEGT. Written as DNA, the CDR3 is TGTGCCAGCAGCGAAGGCCGGGACCTGAGCTCCTACGAGCAGTACTTC. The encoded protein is CASSEGRDLSSYEQYF.